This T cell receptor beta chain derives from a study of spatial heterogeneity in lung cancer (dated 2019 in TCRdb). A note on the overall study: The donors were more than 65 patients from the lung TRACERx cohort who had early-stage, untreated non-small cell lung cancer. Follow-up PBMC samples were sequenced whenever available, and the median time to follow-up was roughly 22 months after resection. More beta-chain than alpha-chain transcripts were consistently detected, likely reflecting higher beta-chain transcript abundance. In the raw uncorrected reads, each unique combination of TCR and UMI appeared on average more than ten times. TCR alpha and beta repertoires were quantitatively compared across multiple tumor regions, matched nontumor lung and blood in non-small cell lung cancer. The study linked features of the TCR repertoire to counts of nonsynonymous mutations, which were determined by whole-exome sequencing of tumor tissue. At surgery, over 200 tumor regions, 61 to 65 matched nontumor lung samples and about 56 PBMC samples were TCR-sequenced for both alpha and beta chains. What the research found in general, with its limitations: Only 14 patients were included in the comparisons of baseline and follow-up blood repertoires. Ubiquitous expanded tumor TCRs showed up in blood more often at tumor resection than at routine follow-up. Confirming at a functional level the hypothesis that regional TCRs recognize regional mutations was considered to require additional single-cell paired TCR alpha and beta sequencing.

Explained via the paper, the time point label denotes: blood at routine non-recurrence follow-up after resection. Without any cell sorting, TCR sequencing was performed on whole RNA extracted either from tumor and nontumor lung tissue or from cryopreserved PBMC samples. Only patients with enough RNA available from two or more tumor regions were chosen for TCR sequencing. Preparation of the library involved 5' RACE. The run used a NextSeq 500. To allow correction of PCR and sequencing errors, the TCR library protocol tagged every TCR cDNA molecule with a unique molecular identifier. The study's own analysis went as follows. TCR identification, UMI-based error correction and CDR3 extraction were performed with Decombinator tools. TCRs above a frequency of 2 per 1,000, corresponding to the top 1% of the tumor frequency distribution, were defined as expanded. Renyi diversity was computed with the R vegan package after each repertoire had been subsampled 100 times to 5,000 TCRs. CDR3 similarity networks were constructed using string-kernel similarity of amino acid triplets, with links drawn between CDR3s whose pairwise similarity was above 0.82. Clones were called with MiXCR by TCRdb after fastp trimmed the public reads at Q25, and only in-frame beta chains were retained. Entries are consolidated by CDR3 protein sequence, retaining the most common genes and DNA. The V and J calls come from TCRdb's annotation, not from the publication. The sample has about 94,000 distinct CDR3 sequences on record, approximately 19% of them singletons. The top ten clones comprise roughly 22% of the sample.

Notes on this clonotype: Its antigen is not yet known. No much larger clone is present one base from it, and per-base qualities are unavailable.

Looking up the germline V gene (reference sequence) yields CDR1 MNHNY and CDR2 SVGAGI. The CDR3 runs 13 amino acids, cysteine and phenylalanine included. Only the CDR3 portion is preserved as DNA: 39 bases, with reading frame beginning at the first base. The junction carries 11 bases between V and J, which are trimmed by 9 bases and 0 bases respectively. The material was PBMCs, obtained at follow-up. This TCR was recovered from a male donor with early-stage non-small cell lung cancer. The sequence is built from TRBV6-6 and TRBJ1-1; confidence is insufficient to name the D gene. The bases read TGTGCCAGGACTTCGACGGTGAACACTGAAGCTTTCTTT. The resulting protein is CARTSTVNTEAFF.